These 26 T cell receptor beta chains came from one sample sequenced in a study of blood T cell repertoires in COVID-19. This table comes from immunoSEQ multiplex PCR, and its TCRdb copy is limited to in-frame clones, with some not included. The sample has around 71,000 clones; about 79% are singletons. The sample was peripheral blood. The receptors were sampled from a man in his 70s with acute or convalescent COVID-19.

The chain links TRBV14 to TRBJ2-7; tentatively, D is TRBD2 (5 bases). Trimming stripped 3 bases from V and 0 bases from J, with 9 bases between. Germline CDR1 SGHDN, CDR2 FVKESK. The CDR3 contains 14 residues. Here the CDR3 reads CASSQGRSSYEQYF. CDR3 in DNA: TGTGCCAGCAGCCAGGGGAGAAGCTCCTACGAGCAGTACTTC.

The rearrangement links TRBV2 to TRBJ2-4, with a tentative D call TRBD2 (6 bases). V lost 7 bases and J lost 8, with 15 bases in between. Germline V gene sequence: CDR1 SNHLY, CDR2 FYNNEI. CDR3 size: 13 residues. The CDR3 region is CASTTGRRDIQYF. The CDR3 DNA reads as TGTGCCAGCACTACGGGACGGAGGGACATTCAGTACTTC.

The chain is built from TRBV12-1 and TRBJ1-2; the table gives TRBD1 as D, unverified against the DNA. TRBV12-1 is given as a pseudogene. The CDR3 has 15 amino acids. The CDR3 loop is CASSSGTGGAYGYTF. Written as DNA, the CDR3 is TGTGCCAGCAGCTCCGGGACAGGTGGGGCCTATGGCTACACCTTC.

The chain couples TRBV28 to TRBJ2-5, with D maybe TRBD2 (6 bases). CDR3 length equals 13 residues. Germline loops: CDR1 MDHEN, CDR2 SYDVKM. CDR3 sequence (DNA): TGTTTGGCCCGGGACTCACGGTTTGGGACCCAGTACTTC. Residues: CLARDSRFGTQYF.

The chain links TRBV12-3 or TRBV12-4 to TRBJ2-7; no firm D call. V was clipped by 6 bases and J by 5 bases, with 8 bases between them. This CDR3 contains 11 residues. The CDR3 DNA reads TGTGCCAGCAGCCAGTACGACGAGCAGTACTTC. Translating it yields CASSQYDEQYF.

This sequence joins TRBV3-1 (or the pseudogene TRBV3-2) and TRBJ2-1; 8 positions match TRBD2. This CDR3 spans 16 amino acids. Per the germline V gene, CDR1 is LGHDT and CDR2 is YNNKEL (reference sequence). The V segment lost 4 bases and the J segment 6 bases; nucleotides outside the gene matches: 11. CDR3 protein: CASSLPAAGVGNEQFF. DNA of the CDR3: TGTGCCAGCAGCCTCCCAGCAGCGGGAGTGGGCAATGAGCAGTTCTTC.

The chain combines TRBV6-5 with TRBJ1-5; D might be TRBD1 (6 bases). V lost 7 bases to trimming and J lost 0 bases, with 13 bases between them. The germline gives CDR1 MNHEY, CDR2 SVGAGI. The CDR3 is made up of 15 amino acids. The DNA for the CDR3 is TGTGCCAGCAATCAGGGGCCCTATAGCAATCAGCCCCAGCATTTT. Its protein is CASNQGPYSNQPQHF.

The gene calls are TRBV3-1 (or the pseudogene TRBV3-2) and TRBJ2-2, with a tentative D call TRBD2 (5 bases). The CDR3 totals 15 residues. Germline loops: CDR1 LGHDT, CDR2 YNNKEL (reference sequence). Trimming pared 4 bases from V and 7 bases from J, leaving 16 bases between. In nucleotides, the CDR3 is TGTGCCAGCAGCCTCCAGGTTCTTCGGGGCGGGGAGCTGTTTTTT. Translation gives CASSLQVLRGGELFF.

This clone came up a few times. This chain uses TRBV11-2 with TRBJ1-3; D remains unclear. CDR1 is SGHAT, CDR2 FQNNGV, per germline. The CDR3 covers 15 residues. Trimming took 5 bases from V and 1 from J, leaving 12 bases between them. The CDR3 spells CASSPDTFSGNTIYF. The CDR3, as DNA: TGTGCCAGCAGCCCTGACACTTTTTCTGGAAACACCATATATTTT. Drawing the rest from reference TRBV11-2 and TRBJ1-3, the complete variable domain is EAGVAQSPRYKIIEKRQSVAFWCNPISGHATLYWYQQILGQGPKLLIQFQNNGVVDDSQLPKDRFSAERLKGVDSTLKIQPAKLEDSAVYLCASSPDTFSGNTIYFGEGSWLTVV.

The chain links TRBV11-3 to TRBJ1-4; the D gene is possibly TRBD1 (5 bases). The CDR3 has 14 amino acids. Germline CDR1 is SGHNT and CDR2 is YENEEA. The ends were cut back, 5 bases at V and 6 bases at J, with 13 bases in the middle. CDR3 amino acids: CASSADSWDEKLFF. The CDR3 bases are TGTGCCAGCAGCGCTGACAGTTGGGATGAAAAACTGTTTTTT.

The chain carries TRBV6-4 and TRBJ2-1; TRBD2 matches at 13 bases. CDR3 length: 16 amino acids. Germline V gene data show CDR1 as MRHNA and CDR2 as SNTAGT. After removal of 5 bases from V and 8 bases from J, the junction contained 9 bases not matched to a gene. CDR3 protein: CASSLLAGGTEDEQFF. In DNA form, the CDR3 reads TGTGCCAGCAGTTTACTAGCGGGAGGGACTGAAGATGAGCAGTTCTTC.

Here the CDR3 reads CASSYRVGSNQPQHF. DNA of the CDR3: TGTGCCAGCAGTTACAGGGTTGGTAGCAATCAGCCCCAGCATTTT. The chain recombines TRBV27 with TRBJ1-5; TRBD1 is a possible D gene (6 bases). There are 15 residues in the CDR3. From germline, CDR1 is MNHEY and CDR2 SMNVEV (reference sequence). Trimming took off 4 bases at V and 0 bases at J, with 10 bases between the two ends.

The genes are TRBV18 and TRBJ1-2; 10 nucleotides line up with TRBD1. This CDR3 spans 14 amino acids. CDR1 is KGHSH, CDR2 LQKENI, per germline. V was clipped by 8 bases and J by 7 bases; unmatched bases: 10. CDR3 protein: CASQPTGGLGGYTF. CDR3 sequence (DNA): TGTGCCAGCCAGCCGACAGGGGGCTTAGGTGGCTACACCTTC.

This chain links TRBV7-9 with TRBJ2-2, with 7 nucleotides matching TRBD2. The V gene's germline CDR1 is SEHNR and CDR2 FQNEAQ (reference sequence). J gave up 4 bases and V 5 bases, and 7 bases lay outside the gene matches. This CDR3 has 15 residues. CDR3 DNA: TGTGCCAGCAGCCTCAGCGGGATAGGCACCGGGGAGCTGTTTTTT. Translated, it gives CASSLSGIGTGELFF.

This chain joins TRBV3-1 (or the pseudogene TRBV3-2) and TRBJ2-1; D remains ambiguous. Deletions cut 5 bases from V and 5 bases from J, with 10 bases between. This CDR3 is 13 amino acids long. Per germline, CDR1 LGHDT and CDR2 YNNKEL (reference sequence). The CDR3 bases are TGTGCCAGCAGCTCGACTGGCGACAATGAGCAGTTCTTC. Amino acids: CASSSTGDNEQFF.

The chain uses TRBV6-1 and TRBJ1-1; no clear D. Germline V CDR1 and CDR2: MNHNS, SASEGT. V lost 0 bases and J 3 bases, leaving 11 bases between the germline ends. The CDR3 runs 15 residues. The CDR3 here is CASSEAGGSDTEAFF. The CDR3 DNA follows: TGTGCCAGCAGTGAAGCGGGCGGGTCCGACACTGAAGCTTTCTTT.

The V and J genes are TRBV5-1 and TRBJ1-5, with TRBD1 matching over 7 bases. CDR1 and CDR2 from the germline V gene are SGHRS and YFSETQ. V shed 4 bases, J shed 0 bases, and the junction held 4 bases outside the gene matches. CDR3 length: 15 amino acids. CDR3 in DNA: TGCGCCAGCAGCCCGGGACAGTTTAGCAATCAGCCCCAGCATTTT. Translation: CASSPGQFSNQPQHF.

This clone was detected a few times. In DNA, the CDR3 is TGTGCCAGCAGCCGCCCTCAGGGGGCGGTGAGAAATCAGCCCCAGCATTTT. This codes for CASSRPQGAVRNQPQHF. The genes are TRBV5-8 and TRBJ1-5; 8 nucleotides line up with TRBD1. V was clipped by 4 bases and J by 4 bases; unmatched bases: 13. The germline gives CDR1 SGHTS, CDR2 YDEGEE. The CDR3 runs 17 residues.

The chain uses TRBV2 and TRBJ1-5; 8 bases are shared with TRBD1. The CDR3 runs to 15 residues. V lost 7 bases, J lost 4 bases, and 9 bases stayed unmatched. Looked up from germline, CDR1 is SNHLY and CDR2 is FYNNEI. The CDR3 loop is CASNSPTGENQPQHF. For the CDR3, the DNA is TGTGCCAGCAACTCCCCGACAGGGGAGAATCAGCCCCAGCATTTT.

This clone has a single count. The chain couples TRBV28 to TRBJ1-3; D not certain. V lost 3 bases, J lost 7 bases, and 16 bases lay in between. Germline-derived CDR1 and CDR2 are MDHEN and SYDVKM. The CDR3 runs 15 residues. This CDR3 is CASSLVSVAGNTIYF. The CDR3 bases are TGTGCCAGCAGTTTGGTTTCGGTTGCCGGTAACACCATATATTTT.

The chain carries TRBV12-3 or TRBV12-4 and TRBJ2-3; no reliable D call. This CDR3 is 11 amino acids long. Trimming took off 7 bases at V and 6 bases at J, with 8 bases between the two ends. The CDR3, as DNA: TGTGCCAGCACCTCGGTTGATACGCAGTATTTT. This encodes CASTSVDTQYF.

This chain joins TRBV19 and TRBJ2-1, with 10 bases matching TRBD2. Germline CDR1 LNHDA, CDR2 SQIVND (reference sequence). The V and J ends lost 5 bases and 8 bases, in that order; junction bases with no gene match: 15. There are 17 residues in the CDR3. The CDR3 spells CASSSRGASGSWDEQFF. Written as DNA, the CDR3 is TGTGCCAGTAGTTCTCGCGGGGCTAGCGGGAGTTGGGATGAGCAGTTCTTC.

The rearrangement joins TRBV27 to TRBJ2-1; 10 bases match TRBD2. The germline V gene has CDR1 MNHEY and CDR2 SMNVEV (reference sequence). The J segment lost 0 bases and the V segment lost 5 bases, leaving 16 bases of the junction unmatched. The CDR3 covers 20 residues. CDR3 amino acids: CASSLIGTSVRLTSYNEQFF. Written as DNA, the CDR3 is TGTGCCAGCAGTCTAATTGGGACTAGCGTTCGACTAACCTCCTACAATGAGCAGTTCTTC.

The chain uses TRBV3-1 (or the pseudogene TRBV3-2) and TRBJ1-4; TRBD1 agrees at 8 bases. The CDR3 sequence is 15 residues long. V lost 4 bases, J lost 0 bases, and 1 base stayed unmatched. CDR1 and CDR2 from the germline V gene are LGHDT and YNNKEL (reference sequence). The CDR3 DNA reads TGTGCCAGCAGCCCGGGACAGGCAACTAATGAAAAACTGTTTTTT. Amino acid sequence: CASSPGQATNEKLFF.

The chain is built from TRBV18 and TRBJ2-3; 8 nucleotides line up with TRBD2. Germline CDR1 KGHSH, CDR2 LQKENI. This CDR3 is built from 16 residues. V lost 3 bases and J lost 6; bases outside the gene matches: 11. CDR3 loop: CASSPPGTRASDTQYF. The CDR3 DNA is TGTGCCAGCTCACCTCCAGGGACTAGGGCCTCGGATACGCAGTATTTT.

This rearrangement joins TRBV13 to TRBJ2-7; 10 bases agree with TRBD2. In germline, CDR1 is PRHDT, CDR2 FYEKMQ (reference sequence). This CDR3 has 14 amino acids. Trimming removed 3 bases from V and 5 bases from J; junction bases left unmatched: 4. CDR3 residues: CASSFATSGNEQYF. Written as DNA, the CDR3 is TGTGCCAGCAGCTTCGCAACTAGCGGGAACGAGCAGTACTTC.